This T cell receptor beta chain was observed in a study of blood T cell repertoires in COVID-19. Study-level information: T cells, B-cell-depleted T cells, or PBMCs provided the cDNA or gDNA that served as material.

The repertoire was sequenced with immunoSEQ multiplex PCR; TCRdb's copy has only in-frame clones and lacks some. The sample lists approximately 300,000 clones; more than 65% were seen once. One Seattle source followed patients from active infection through their disease course. Sequencing input: peripheral blood. The sequence came from a person aged 65 to 85 with COVID-19, enrolled during active disease.

CDR3 amino acids: CASRNKTGYTEAFF. In nucleotides, the CDR3 is TGTGCCAGCAGAAATAAAACAGGCTACACTGAAGCTTTCTTT. The rearrangement joins TRBV6-5 to TRBJ1-1; TRBD1 might be the D (5 bases). Germline loops: CDR1 MNHEY, CDR2 SVGAGI. This CDR3 contains 14 residues. V lost 6 bases, J lost 3 bases, and 14 bases lay in between.